Listed below are T cell receptor beta chains from one sample, sequenced in a study of T cells in localized non-small cell lung cancer. Sequenced by immunoSEQ multiplex PCR; TCRdb stores in-frame clones only, minus some. The sample consists of about 52,000 clones, roughly 89% of them appearing once. Sequencing was performed on peripheral blood, taken before any cancer treatment. The receptor source for this set is a male donor aged 60 or over with stage III squamous cell lung carcinoma. Each CDR3 is given without its conserved first and last residue. The D gene is left open where the match is weak.

D	V	J	CDR3
TRBD1	TRBV5-4	TRBJ2-1	ASSTGQTVRNEQF
-	TRBV7-9	TRBJ1-5	ASSYSGPGGNQPQH
-	TRBV5-5	TRBJ2-1	ASSLQFNEQF
-	TRBV5-1	TRBJ1-1	ASSLPPDRPNTEAF
TRBD1	TRBV5-1	TRBJ2-1	ASSVMGQGVHNEQF
TRBD1	TRBV6-6	TRBJ1-1	ASSRDRELNTEAF
-	TRBV5-1	TRBJ2-2	ASSIGGDWAGELF
TRBD2	TRBV30	TRBJ2-7	AGQDKILGLAGGRNTYEQY
TRBD1	TRBV10-2	TRBJ1-1	ASSPDRGTEAF
-	TRBV7-9	TRBJ2-7	ASSLYSSYEQY
-	TRBV5-1	TRBJ2-5	ASSLVAKGGETQY
TRBD1	TRBV5-4	TRBJ1-2	ASSQDPSTGGNGYT
TRBD1	TRBV7-2	TRBJ1-4	ASSFFQGAGEKLF
TRBD1	TRBV2	TRBJ1-5	ASSGRGQNQPQH
TRBD2	TRBV7-7	TRBJ2-2	ASSLAPTSRDTGELF
TRBD2	TRBV4-2	TRBJ2-1	ASSLHGGAGNEQF
TRBD1	TRBV5-1	TRBJ1-5	ASSLQPGTGGYQPQH
TRBD2	TRBV11-2	TRBJ2-1	ASSPVAGGYNEQF
-	TRBV11-3	TRBJ2-2	ASRGNTGELF
-	TRBV5-1	TRBJ1-6	ASSLSSSAGMDSPLH
-	TRBV4-1	TRBJ2-7	ASSQEESTTQY
-	TRBV5-1	TRBJ1-1	ASSLRAQASSSPTEAF